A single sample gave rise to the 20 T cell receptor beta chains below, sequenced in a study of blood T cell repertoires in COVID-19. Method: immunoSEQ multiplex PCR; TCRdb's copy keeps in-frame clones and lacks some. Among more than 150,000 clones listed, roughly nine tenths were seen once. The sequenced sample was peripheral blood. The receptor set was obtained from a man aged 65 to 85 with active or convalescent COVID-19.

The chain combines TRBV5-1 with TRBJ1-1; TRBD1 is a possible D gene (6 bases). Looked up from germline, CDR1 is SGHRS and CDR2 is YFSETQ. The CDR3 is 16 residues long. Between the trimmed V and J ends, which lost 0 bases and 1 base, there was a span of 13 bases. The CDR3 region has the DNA TGCGCCAGCAGCTTGGCAGGACAGAGCCCGAACACTGAAGCTTTCTTT. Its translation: CASSLAGQSPNTEAFF. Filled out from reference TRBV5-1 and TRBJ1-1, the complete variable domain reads KAGVTQTPRYLIKTRGQQVTLSCSPISGHRSVSWYQQTPGQGLQFLFEYFSETQRNKGNFPGRFSGRQFSNSRSEMNVSTLELGDSALYLCASSLAGQSPNTEAFFGQGTRLTVV.

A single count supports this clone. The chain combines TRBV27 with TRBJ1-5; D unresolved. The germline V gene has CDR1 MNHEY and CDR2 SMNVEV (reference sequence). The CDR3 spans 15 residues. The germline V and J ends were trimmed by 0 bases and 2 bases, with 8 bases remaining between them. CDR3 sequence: CASSLSIGGNQPQHF. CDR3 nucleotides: TGTGCCAGCAGTTTATCGATCGGGGGCAATCAGCCCCAGCATTTT.

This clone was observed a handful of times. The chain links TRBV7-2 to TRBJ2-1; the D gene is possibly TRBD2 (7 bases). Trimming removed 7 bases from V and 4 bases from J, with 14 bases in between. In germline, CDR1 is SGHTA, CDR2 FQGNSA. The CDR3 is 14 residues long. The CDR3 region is CASKRRGPYNEQFF. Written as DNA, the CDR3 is TGTGCCAGCAAGAGGCGGGGGCCGTACAATGAGCAGTTCTTC.

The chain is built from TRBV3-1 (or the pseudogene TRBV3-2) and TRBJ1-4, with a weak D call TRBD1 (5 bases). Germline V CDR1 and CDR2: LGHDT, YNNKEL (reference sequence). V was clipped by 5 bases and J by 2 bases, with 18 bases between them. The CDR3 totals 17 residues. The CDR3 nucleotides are TGTGCCAGCAGCGCCGGACGGGACTTAGGCACTAATGAAAAACTGTTTTTT. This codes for CASSAGRDLGTNEKLFF.

Here the CDR3 DNA reads TGTGCCAGTAGTATGGAGGGCCGATTGATTTCCTATGGCTACACCTTC. Translated, it gives CASSMEGRLISYGYTF. This chain connects TRBV19 to TRBJ1-2; D gene uncertain. The CDR3 sequence is 16 residues long. Germline V gives CDR1 LNHDA, CDR2 SQIVND (reference sequence). V lost 3 bases and J 4 bases, leaving 18 bases between the germline ends.

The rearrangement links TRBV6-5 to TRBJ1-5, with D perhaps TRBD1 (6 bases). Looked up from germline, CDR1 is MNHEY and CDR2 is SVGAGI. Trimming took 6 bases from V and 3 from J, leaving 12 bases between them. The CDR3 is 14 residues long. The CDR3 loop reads CASRGGLDNQPQHF. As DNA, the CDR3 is TGTGCCAGCAGGGGGGGGCTAGACAATCAGCCCCAGCATTTT.

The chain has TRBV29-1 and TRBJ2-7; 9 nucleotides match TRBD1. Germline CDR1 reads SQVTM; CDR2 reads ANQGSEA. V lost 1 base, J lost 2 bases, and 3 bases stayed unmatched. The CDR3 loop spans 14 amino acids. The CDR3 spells CSVEGRQGAYEQYF. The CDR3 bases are TGCAGCGTTGAAGGGCGACAGGGGGCCTACGAGCAGTACTTC.

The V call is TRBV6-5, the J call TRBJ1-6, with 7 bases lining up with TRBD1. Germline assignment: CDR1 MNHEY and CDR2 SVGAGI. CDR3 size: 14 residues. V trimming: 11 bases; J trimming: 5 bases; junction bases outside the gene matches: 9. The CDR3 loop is CAGQGEVNNSPLHF. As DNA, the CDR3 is TGTGCCGGTCAGGGGGAAGTCAATAATTCACCCCTCCACTTT.

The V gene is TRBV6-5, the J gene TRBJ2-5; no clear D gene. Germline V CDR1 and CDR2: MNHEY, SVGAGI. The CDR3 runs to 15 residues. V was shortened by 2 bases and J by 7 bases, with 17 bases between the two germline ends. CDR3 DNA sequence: TGTGCCAGCAGTTACGAGTTGTCGAAAATTGGGACCCAGTACTTC. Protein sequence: CASSYELSKIGTQYF.

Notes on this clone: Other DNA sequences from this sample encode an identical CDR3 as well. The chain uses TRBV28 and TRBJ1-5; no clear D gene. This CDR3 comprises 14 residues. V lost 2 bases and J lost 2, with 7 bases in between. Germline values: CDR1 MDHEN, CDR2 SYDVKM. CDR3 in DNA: TGTGCCAGCAGTTTAGTACGGGGCAATCAGCCCCAGCATTTT. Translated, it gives CASSLVRGNQPQHF.

CDR3 coding DNA: TGTGCCTGGAGTGCCACTACAGGGATGAGAGGAAACACCATATATTTT. Its protein product is CAWSATTGMRGNTIYF. The chain uses TRBV30 and TRBJ1-3; maybe TRBD1 (6 bases). Trimming left V 1 base short and J 4 bases short, with 17 bases between. The CDR3 is 16 residues long. Germline values: CDR1 GTSNPN, CDR2 SVGIG (reference sequence).

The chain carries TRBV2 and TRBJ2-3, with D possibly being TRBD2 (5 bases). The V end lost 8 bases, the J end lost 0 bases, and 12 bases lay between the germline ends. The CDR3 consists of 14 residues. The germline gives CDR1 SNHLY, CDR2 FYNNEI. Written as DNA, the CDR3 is TGTGCCAGCGGTATGGACTTAAGCACAGATACGCAGTATTTT. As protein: CASGMDLSTDTQYF.

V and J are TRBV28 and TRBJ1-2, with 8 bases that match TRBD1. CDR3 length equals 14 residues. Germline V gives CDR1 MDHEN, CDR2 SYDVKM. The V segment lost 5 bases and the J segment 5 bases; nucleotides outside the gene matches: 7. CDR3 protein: CASSTPGGPYGYTF. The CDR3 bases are TGTGCCAGCAGTACCCCAGGGGGCCCTTATGGCTACACCTTC.

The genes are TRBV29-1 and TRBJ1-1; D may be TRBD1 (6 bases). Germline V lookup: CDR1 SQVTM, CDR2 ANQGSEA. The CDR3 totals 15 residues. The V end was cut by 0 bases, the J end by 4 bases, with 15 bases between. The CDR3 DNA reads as TGCAGCGTTGAAGACGGGGCACAGGGAACCACTGAAGCTTTCTTT. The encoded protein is CSVEDGAQGTTEAFF.

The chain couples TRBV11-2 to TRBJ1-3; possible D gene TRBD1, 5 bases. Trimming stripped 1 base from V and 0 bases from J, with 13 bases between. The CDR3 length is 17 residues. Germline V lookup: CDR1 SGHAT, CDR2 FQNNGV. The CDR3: CASSLGGREVSGNTIYF. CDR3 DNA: TGTGCCAGCAGCTTAGGGGGCAGGGAAGTCTCTGGAAACACCATATATTTT.

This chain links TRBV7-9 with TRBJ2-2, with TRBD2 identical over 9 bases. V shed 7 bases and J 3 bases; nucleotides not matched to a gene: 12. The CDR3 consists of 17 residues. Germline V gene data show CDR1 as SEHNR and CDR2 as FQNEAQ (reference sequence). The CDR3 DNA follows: TGTGCCAGCACTACCGGGACTAGCAGCCGTGACACCGGGGAGCTGTTTTTT. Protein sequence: CASTTGTSSRDTGELFF.

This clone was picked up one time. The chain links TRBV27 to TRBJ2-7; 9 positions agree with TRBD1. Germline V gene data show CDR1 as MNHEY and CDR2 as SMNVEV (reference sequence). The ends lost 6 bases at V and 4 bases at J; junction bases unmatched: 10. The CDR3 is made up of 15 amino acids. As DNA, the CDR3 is TGTGCCAGCAGCCCCTTGGGGACAGGGAGGTACGAGCAGTACTTC. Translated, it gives CASSPLGTGRYEQYF.

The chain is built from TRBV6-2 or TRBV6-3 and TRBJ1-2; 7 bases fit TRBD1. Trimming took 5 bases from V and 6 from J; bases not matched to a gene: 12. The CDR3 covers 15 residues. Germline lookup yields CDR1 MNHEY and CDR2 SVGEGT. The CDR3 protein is CASSQPRTGWDGYTF. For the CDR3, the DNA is TGTGCCAGCAGTCAACCTCGGACAGGCTGGGATGGCTACACCTTC.

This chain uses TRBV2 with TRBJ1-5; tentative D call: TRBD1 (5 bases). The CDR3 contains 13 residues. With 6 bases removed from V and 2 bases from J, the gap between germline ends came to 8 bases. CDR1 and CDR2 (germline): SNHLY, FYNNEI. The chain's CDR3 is CASRGAGNQPQHF. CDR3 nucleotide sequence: TGTGCCAGCAGAGGGGCAGGCAATCAGCCCCAGCATTTT.

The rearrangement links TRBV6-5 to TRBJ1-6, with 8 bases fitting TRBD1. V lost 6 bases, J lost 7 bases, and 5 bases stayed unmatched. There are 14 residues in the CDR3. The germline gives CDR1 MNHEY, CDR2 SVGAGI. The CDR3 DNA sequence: TGTGCCAGCAGACTGGACAGGGAGAATTCACCCCTCCACTTT. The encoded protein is CASRLDRENSPLHF.